A selection of T cell receptor beta chains follows, all from one sample in a study of CD8 T cells in Susac syndrome. TCRdb called the immunoSEQ multiplex PCR reads again in MiXCR, with one record for every CDR3 protein. The table has about 210,000 distinct CDR3 sequences, 95% seen once. The sequencing sample was made of CD4+ T cells from PBMCs. The receptors come from a human donor with multiple sclerosis. CDR3s include the opening cysteine and the closing phenylalanine or tryptophan. The D gene is left open where the match is weak.

CDR3 DNA: TGTGCCACCAGCAGATTTACTAGTGATGGCTACACCTTC
CDR3 protein: CATSRFTSDGYTF
V gene: TRBV15
J gene: TRBJ1-2
D gene: .

CDR3 DNA: TGTGCCAGCAGCTCCCGCGCCGGGCACCTCTACGAGCAGTACTTC
CDR3 protein: CASSSRAGHLYEQYF
V gene: TRBV7-9
J gene: TRBJ2-7
D gene: .

CDR3 DNA: TGTGCCAGCAGTTCGGGCTTACGGACTAGCGGGAGGGGATACAATGAGCAGTTCTTC
CDR3 protein: CASSSGLRTSGRGYNEQFF
V gene: TRBV27
J gene: TRBJ2-1
D gene: TRBD2

CDR3 DNA: TGTGCCAGTACAGGGTCGGGAGAGACCCAGTACTTC
CDR3 protein: CASTGSGETQYF
V gene: TRBV6-1
J gene: TRBJ2-5
D gene: .

CDR3 DNA: TGTGCCTGGAGGGCCGCGGCTAGCTACGAGCAGTACTTC
CDR3 protein: CAWRAAASYEQYF
V gene: TRBV30
J gene: TRBJ2-7
D gene: .

CDR3 DNA: TGTGCCTGGAGTGAGGGGAGGAGCGGGGAGCTGTTTTTT
CDR3 protein: CAWSEGRSGELFF
V gene: TRBV30
J gene: TRBJ2-2
D gene: .

CDR3 DNA: TGCAGTGCTCCCCGTTTGGATACGCAGTATTTT
CDR3 protein: CSAPRLDTQYF
V gene: TRBV20-1
J gene: TRBJ2-3
D gene: .

CDR3 DNA: TGCGCCAGCAGCCCCTCTGGGGGCCTTGGCGAGCAGTACTTC
CDR3 protein: CASSPSGGLGEQYF
V gene: TRBV5-1
J gene: TRBJ2-7
D gene: .

CDR3 DNA: TGCAGTGCCACGAGCCGCATTGAGCAGTTCTTC
CDR3 protein: CSATSRIEQFF
V gene: TRBV20-1
J gene: TRBJ2-1
D gene: .

CDR3 DNA: TGTGCCAGCATCCAAGGACGGAACCAAGAGACCCAGTACTTC
CDR3 protein: CASIQGRNQETQYF
V gene: TRBV2
J gene: TRBJ2-5
D gene: .